A single sample gave rise to the 12 T cell receptor beta chains below, sequenced in a study of identical twins. One entry per CDR3 protein, called by TCRdb with MiXCR from the 5' RACE reads. The sample has roughly 1,500,000 distinct CDR3 sequences; under 35% are singletons. The material sequenced was cord blood. These TCRs come from a newborn girl in good health.

The V call is TRBV20-1, the J call TRBJ1-2; 8 positions match TRBD1. CDR1 and CDR2 (germline): DFQATT, SNEGSKA (reference sequence). The V segment lost 6 bases and the J segment 1 base; nucleotides outside the gene matches: 7. The length of the CDR3 is 14 residues. CDR3 protein: CSARRTGINYGYTF. DNA for the CDR3: TGCAGTGCCAGGAGGACAGGGATTAACTATGGCTACACCTTC.

The table lists this clonotype with a few counts. This chain joins TRBV12-3 or TRBV12-4 and TRBJ1-1; no firm D call. CDR3 length equals 14 residues. Trimming pared 2 bases from V and 1 base from J, leaving 8 bases between. In nucleotides, the CDR3 is TGTGCCAGCAGTTTATTTTCTGGGAACACTGAAGCTTTCTTT. Translating it yields CASSLFSGNTEAFF.

The V call is TRBV20-1, the J call TRBJ1-4; D gene uncertain. The germline gives CDR1 DFQATT, CDR2 SNEGSKA (reference sequence). The CDR3 runs to 12 residues. The V end lost 4 bases, the J end lost 5 bases, and 8 bases lay between the germline ends. DNA for the CDR3: TGCAGTGCTATGGCTGGAAATGAAAAACTGTTTTTT. Amino acids: CSAMAGNEKLFF.

The V gene is TRBV6-1, the J gene TRBJ1-5; no firm D call. The ends were cut back, 2 bases at V and 2 bases at J, with 10 bases in the middle. This CDR3 comprises 15 residues. Germline V lookup: CDR1 MNHNS, CDR2 SASEGT. This CDR3 reads CASSELPAGNQPQHF. Written as DNA, the CDR3 is TGTGCCAGCAGTGAACTTCCGGCGGGCAATCAGCCCCAGCATTTT.

The gene calls are TRBV3-1 and TRBJ2-3; possibly TRBD1 for D (7 bases). CDR1 is LGHDT and CDR2 is YNNKEL in the germline V gene (reference sequence). CDR3 size: 15 residues. V was cut by 4 bases and J by 3 bases, with 14 bases left in between. In nucleotides, the CDR3 is TGTGCCAGCAGCCCGACAGGGAGGAATACAGATACGCAGTATTTT. Its translation is CASSPTGRNTDTQYF.

This chain uses TRBV20-1 with TRBJ2-5; 9 nucleotides line up with TRBD2. The CDR3 length is 15 residues. J lost 7 bases, V lost 0 bases, and 9 bases had no gene match. Germline CDR1 and CDR2: DFQATT and SNEGSKA (reference sequence). Here the CDR3 reads CSARDLLAGSGTQYF. DNA of the CDR3: TGCAGTGCTAGAGATCTCCTAGCGGGGAGTGGGACCCAGTACTTC.

There are many counts of this clonotype. The chain combines TRBV20-1 with TRBJ2-3; D is undetermined. The CDR3 consists of 11 residues. Between the trimmed V and J ends, which lost 1 base and 5 bases, there was a span of 4 bases. CDR1 is DFQATT, CDR2 SNEGSKA, per germline (reference sequence). CDR3 bases: TGCAGTGCTAGAGCGCTAGATACGCAGTATTTT. It encodes CSARALDTQYF.

The J gene is TRBJ2-7, the V gene TRBV6-1; possibly TRBD1 for D (6 bases). The CDR3 spans 13 residues. The germline gives CDR1 MNHNS, CDR2 SASEGT. The V end was cut by 7 bases, the J end by 2 bases, with 12 bases between. The CDR3 bases are TGTGCCAGCACACAGGGACACCCCTACGAGCAGTACTTC. It encodes CASTQGHPYEQYF.

The rearrangement uses TRBV7-2 and TRBJ1-2; TRBD1 matches 8 bases. From germline, CDR1 is SGHTA and CDR2 FQGNSA. With V trimmed by 5 bases and J by 7 bases, 12 bases remained unmatched. The CDR3 is made up of 15 amino acids. In DNA, the CDR3 is TGTGCCAGCAGCCCCCCGACAGGGGTCCCTTCTGGCTACACCTTC. It yields the protein CASSPPTGVPSGYTF.

This clonotype has a handful of counts. The chain recombines TRBV24-1 with TRBJ2-1; D perhaps matches TRBD2 (6 bases). Germline V gene lookup returns CDR1 KGHDR and CDR2 SFDVKD. The ends were cut back, 3 bases at V and 2 bases at J, with 13 bases in the middle. This CDR3 has 16 amino acids. The CDR3 protein is CATSDGGSGAYNEQFF. The CDR3 DNA reads as TGTGCCACCAGTGATGGGGGGAGCGGAGCCTACAATGAGCAGTTCTTC.

The chain joins TRBV15 to TRBJ2-1; 7 bases fit TRBD2. Germline V lookup: CDR1 LNHNV, CDR2 YYDKDF (reference sequence). The CDR3 totals 12 residues. V was clipped by 3 bases and J by 12 bases; unmatched bases: 5. CDR3 bases: TGTGCCACCAGCAGCGGCCCGGGGGGGCAGTTCTTC. It yields the protein CATSSGPGGQFF.

This clonotype was counted once. The CDR3 ends on some other residue instead of the conserved phenylalanine or tryptophan, so this is likely a read error. This chain connects TRBV3-1 to TRBJ2-1; TRBD2 matches 7 bases. Germline V CDR1 and CDR2: LGHDT, YNNKEL (reference sequence). This CDR3 spans 17 amino acids. V lost 1 base, J lost 3 bases, and 9 bases stayed unmatched. CDR3 residues: CASSQGSGTTYYNEQFY. The CDR3 DNA follows: TGTGCCAGCAGCCAAGGTTCCGGGACTACATACTACAATGAGCAGTTCTAC.